These 6 T cell receptor beta chains were all obtained from the same sample, sequenced in a study of blood T cell repertoires in COVID-19. Profiled with immunoSEQ multiplex PCR; TCRdb holds only in-frame clones, not every one. Of around 450,000 clones listed, about 85% are singletons. Sequenced material: PBMCs or T cells enriched from blood (not recorded which). The receptors derive from a woman between 18 and 29 years old with acute COVID-19.

Comment on this clone: One junction end does not reproduce the germline sequence, and a read error may be involved. The chain employs TRBV2 and TRBJ1-4; tentative D call: TRBD1 (5 bases). The germline V gene encodes CDR1 SNHLY and CDR2 FYNNEI. CDR3 size: 15 residues. The CDR3: CANSVGLSSREKLFF. The CDR3 coding sequence is TGTGCCAACAGTGTGGGACTCTCTAGTCGCGAAAAACTGTTTTTT.

The chain uses TRBV12-3 or TRBV12-4 and TRBJ2-3; a possible D gene is TRBD1 (5 bases). Trimming cost V 5 bases and J 3 bases, with 9 bases left between them. This CDR3 comprises 13 residues. The CDR3 region is CASSGAITDTQYF. The CDR3 nucleotides read TGTGCCAGCAGTGGGGCCATTACAGATACGCAGTATTTT.

Points on this clone: One end of the junction fails to match germline, which may point to a read error. The chain carries TRBV7-2 and TRBJ2-2; 11 positions match TRBD2. Germline CDR1 SGHTA, CDR2 FQGNSA. The CDR3 is 16 amino acids. In DNA, the CDR3 is TGTGCCAGCAGCCTAGCGGGAGGCCAGCGGACCGGGGAGCTGTTTTTT. The encoded protein is CASSLAGGQRTGELFF.

This rearrangement joins TRBV5-1 to TRBJ2-5; the D is unclear. Germline CDR1 is SGHRS and CDR2 is YFSETQ. This CDR3 contains 12 residues. Trimming removed 1 base at V and 5 bases at J, with 6 bases between. The CDR3 sequence is CASSLIEETQYF. CDR3 coding DNA: TGCGCCAGCAGCTTGATTGAGGAGACCCAGTACTTC.

The chain couples TRBV5-4 to TRBJ2-6; 9 positions match TRBD2. Germline V CDR1 and CDR2: SGHNT, YYREEE (reference sequence). The V and J ends lost 4 bases and 0 bases, in that order; junction bases with no gene match: 11. The CDR3 contains 19 residues. Here the CDR3 reads CASSPPGLAGSSGANVLTF. The CDR3 DNA sequence: TGTGCCAGCAGCCCCCCGGGGCTAGCGGGGAGCTCTGGGGCCAACGTCCTGACTTTC.

This clone was found many times. J is TRBJ1-5 and V is TRBV5-1, with 9 bases fitting TRBD1. V lost 0 bases to trimming and J lost 3 bases; unmatched junction nucleotides: 10. In germline, CDR1 is SGHRS, CDR2 YFSETQ. This CDR3 contains 18 residues. The CDR3 loop is CASSLGPDRGLDNQPQHF. DNA for the CDR3: TGCGCCAGCAGCTTGGGGCCGGACAGGGGCCTAGACAATCAGCCCCAGCATTTT.